This T cell receptor (beta chain) emerged from a study of technical replicates of blood from several donors. Sequenced by immunoSEQ multiplex PCR; TCRdb stores in-frame clones only, minus some. The table shows roughly 76,000 clones, with approximately 94% occurring only once. This clone is a singleton in its sample. CDR1 and CDR2 from the germline V gene are MGHRA and YSYEKL. The CDR3 extends over 16 amino acids. V lost 1 base and J 2 bases, leaving 13 bases between the germline ends. The specimen sequenced was T cells isolated from PBMCs. This receptor was identified in a human donor in good health. This chain connects TRBV4-1 to TRBJ2-3; possibly TRBD2 for D (5 bases). CDR3: CASSQVEAEFTDTQYF. The CDR3 DNA is TGCGCCAGCAGCCAAGTAGAAGCGGAGTTCACAGATACGCAGTATTTT.